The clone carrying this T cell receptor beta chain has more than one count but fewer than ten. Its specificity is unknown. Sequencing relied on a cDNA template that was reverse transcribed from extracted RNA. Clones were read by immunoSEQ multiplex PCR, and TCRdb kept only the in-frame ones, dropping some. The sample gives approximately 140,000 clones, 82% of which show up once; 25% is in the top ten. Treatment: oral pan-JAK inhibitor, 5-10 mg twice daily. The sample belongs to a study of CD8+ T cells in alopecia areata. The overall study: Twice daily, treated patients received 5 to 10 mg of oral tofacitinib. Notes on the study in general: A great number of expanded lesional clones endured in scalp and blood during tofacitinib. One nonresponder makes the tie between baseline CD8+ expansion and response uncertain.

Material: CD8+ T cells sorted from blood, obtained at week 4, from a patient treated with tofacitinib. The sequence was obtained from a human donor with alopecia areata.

The chain's CDR3 is CSVPGKPDEQYF. The DNA of the CDR3 is TGCAGCGTTCCAGGGAAGCCCGACGAGCAGTACTTC. V is TRBV29-1 and J is TRBJ2-7; a weak D match, TRBD1 (5 bases). Germline CDR1 SQVTM, CDR2 ANQGSEA. This CDR3 has 12 residues. V was pared by 5 bases and J by 5 bases, with 13 bases between.